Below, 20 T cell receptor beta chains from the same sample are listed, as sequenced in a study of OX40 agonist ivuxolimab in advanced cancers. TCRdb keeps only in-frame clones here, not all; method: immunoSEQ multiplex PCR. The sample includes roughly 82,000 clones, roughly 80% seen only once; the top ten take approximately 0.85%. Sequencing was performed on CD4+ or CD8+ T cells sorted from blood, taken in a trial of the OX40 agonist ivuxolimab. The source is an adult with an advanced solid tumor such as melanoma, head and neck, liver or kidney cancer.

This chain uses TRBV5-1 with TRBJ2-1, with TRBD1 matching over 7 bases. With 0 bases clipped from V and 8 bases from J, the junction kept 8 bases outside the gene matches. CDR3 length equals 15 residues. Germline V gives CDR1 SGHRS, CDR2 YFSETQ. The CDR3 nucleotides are TGCGCCAGCAGCTTGGACGGGACAGAATCCCATGAGCAGTTCTTC. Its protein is CASSLDGTESHEQFF.

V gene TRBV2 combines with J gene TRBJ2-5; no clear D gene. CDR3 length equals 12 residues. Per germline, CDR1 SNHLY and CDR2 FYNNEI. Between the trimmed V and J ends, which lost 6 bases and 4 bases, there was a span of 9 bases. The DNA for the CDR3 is TGTGCCAGCAGAGTGGGAAGAGAGACCCAGTACTTC. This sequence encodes CASRVGRETQYF.

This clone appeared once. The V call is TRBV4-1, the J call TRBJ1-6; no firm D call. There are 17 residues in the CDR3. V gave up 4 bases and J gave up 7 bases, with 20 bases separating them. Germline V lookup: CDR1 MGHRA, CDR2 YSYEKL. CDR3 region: CASSPSGLSLGNSPLHF. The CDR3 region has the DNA TGCGCCAGCAGCCCCTCAGGCCTCAGTCTGGGGAATTCACCCCTCCACTTT.

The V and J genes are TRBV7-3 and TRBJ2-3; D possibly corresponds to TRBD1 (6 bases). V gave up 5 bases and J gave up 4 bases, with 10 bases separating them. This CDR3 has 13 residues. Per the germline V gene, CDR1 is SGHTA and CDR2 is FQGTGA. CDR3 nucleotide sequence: TGTGCCAGCAGCCGTACAGGGCCAGATACGCAGTATTTT. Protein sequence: CASSRTGPDTQYF.

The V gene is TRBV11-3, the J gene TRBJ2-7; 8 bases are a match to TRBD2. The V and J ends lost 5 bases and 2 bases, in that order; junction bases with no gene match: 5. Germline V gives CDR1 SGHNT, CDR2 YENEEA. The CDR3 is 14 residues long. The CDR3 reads CASSVSSGAYEQYF. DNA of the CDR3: TGTGCCAGCAGCGTAAGTAGCGGGGCCTACGAGCAGTACTTC.

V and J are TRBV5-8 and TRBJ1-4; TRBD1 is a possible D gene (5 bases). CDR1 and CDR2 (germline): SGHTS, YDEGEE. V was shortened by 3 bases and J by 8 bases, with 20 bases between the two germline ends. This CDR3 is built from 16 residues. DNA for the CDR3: TGTGCCAGCAGCTGGAAAGAGCCAGGGAAACGGGAAAAACTGTTTTTT. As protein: CASSWKEPGKREKLFF.

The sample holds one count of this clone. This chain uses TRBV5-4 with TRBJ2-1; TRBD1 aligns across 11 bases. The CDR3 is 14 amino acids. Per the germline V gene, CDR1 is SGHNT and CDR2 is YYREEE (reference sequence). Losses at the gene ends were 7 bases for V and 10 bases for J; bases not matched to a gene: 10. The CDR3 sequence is CASGGTGGNSEQFF. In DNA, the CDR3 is TGTGCCAGCGGAGGGACAGGGGGTAATTCCGAGCAGTTCTTC.

The CDR3 loop is CASGLGSGYTF. The CDR3 DNA reads TGTGCTAGTGGTTTGGGAAGTGGCTACACCTTC. This rearrangement joins TRBV12-5 to TRBJ1-2, with D unresolved. Trimming stripped 1 base from V and 7 bases from J, with 4 bases between. The CDR3 runs 11 residues. Germline V gives CDR1 LGHNT, CDR2 FRNRAP.

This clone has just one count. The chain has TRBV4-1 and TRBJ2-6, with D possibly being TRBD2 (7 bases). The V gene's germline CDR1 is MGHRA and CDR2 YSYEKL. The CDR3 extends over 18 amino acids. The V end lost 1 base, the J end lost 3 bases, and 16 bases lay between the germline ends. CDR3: CASSQGPGGQGGANVLTF. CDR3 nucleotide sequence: TGCGCCAGCAGCCAAGGGCCGGGGGGCCAGGGTGGGGCCAACGTCCTGACTTTC.

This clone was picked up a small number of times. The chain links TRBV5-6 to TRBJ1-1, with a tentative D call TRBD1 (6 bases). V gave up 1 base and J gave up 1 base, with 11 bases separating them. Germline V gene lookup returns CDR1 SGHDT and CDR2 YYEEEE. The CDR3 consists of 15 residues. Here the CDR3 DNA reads TGTGCCAGCAGCTTGAGGGGGGCTCAGAACACTGAAGCTTTCTTT. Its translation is CASSLRGAQNTEAFF. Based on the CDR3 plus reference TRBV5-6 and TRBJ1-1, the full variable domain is DAGVTQSPTHLIKTRGQQVTLRCSPKSGHDTVSWYQQALGQGPQFIFQYYEEEERQRGNFPDRFSGHQFPNYSSELNVNALLLGDSALYLCASSLRGAQNTEAFFGQGTRLTVV.

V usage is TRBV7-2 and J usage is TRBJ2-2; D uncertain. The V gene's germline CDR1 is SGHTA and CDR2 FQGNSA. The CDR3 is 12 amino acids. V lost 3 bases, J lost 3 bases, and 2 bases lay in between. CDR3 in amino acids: CASSFYTGELFF. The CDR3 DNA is TGTGCCAGCAGCTTCTACACCGGGGAGCTGTTTTTT.

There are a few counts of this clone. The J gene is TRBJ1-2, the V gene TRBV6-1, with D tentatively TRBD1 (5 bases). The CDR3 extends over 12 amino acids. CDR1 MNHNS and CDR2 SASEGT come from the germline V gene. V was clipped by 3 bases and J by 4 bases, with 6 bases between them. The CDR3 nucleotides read TGTGCCAGCAGTGAGGGGACCTATGGCTACACCTTC. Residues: CASSEGTYGYTF.

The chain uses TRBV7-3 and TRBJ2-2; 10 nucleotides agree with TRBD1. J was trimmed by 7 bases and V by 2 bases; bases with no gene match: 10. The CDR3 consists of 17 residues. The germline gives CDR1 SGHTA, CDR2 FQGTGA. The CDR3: CASSLSRDRGFHGELFF. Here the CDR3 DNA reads TGTGCCAGCAGCTTATCTAGGGACAGGGGATTTCACGGGGAGCTGTTTTTT.

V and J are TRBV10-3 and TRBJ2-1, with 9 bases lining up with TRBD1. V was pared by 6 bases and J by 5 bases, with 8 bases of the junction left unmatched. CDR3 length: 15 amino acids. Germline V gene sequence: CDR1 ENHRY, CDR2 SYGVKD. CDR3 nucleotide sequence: TGTGCCATCAGCCCCGGGACAGGGTTGAACAATGAGCAGTTCTTC. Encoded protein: CAISPGTGLNNEQFF.

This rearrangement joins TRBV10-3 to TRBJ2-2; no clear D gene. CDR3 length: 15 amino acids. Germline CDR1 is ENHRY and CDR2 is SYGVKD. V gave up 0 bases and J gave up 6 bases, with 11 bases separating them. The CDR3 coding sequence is TGTGCCATCAGTGAGTCGATTGGGGTGTCCGGGGAGCTGTTTTTT. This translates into CAISESIGVSGELFF.

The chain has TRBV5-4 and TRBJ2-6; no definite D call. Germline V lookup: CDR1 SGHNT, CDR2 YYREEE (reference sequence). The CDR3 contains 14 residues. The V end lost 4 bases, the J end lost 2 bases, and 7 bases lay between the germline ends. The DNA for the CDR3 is TGTGCCAGCAGCATTAGGACTGGGGCCAACGTCCTGACTTTC. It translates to CASSIRTGANVLTF.

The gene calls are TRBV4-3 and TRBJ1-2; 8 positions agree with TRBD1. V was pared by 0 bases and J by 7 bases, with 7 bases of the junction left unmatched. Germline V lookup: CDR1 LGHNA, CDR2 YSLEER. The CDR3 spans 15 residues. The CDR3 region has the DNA TGCGCCAGCAGCCAAGAAAGTCAGGGGGCGCTTGGCTACACCTTC. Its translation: CASSQESQGALGYTF.

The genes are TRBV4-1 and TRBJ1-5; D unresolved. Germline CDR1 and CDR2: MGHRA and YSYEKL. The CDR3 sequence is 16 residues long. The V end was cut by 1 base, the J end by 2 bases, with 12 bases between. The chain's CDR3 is CASSQGWARGNQPQHF. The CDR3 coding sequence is TGCGCCAGCAGCCAAGGATGGGCTAGGGGCAATCAGCCCCAGCATTTT.

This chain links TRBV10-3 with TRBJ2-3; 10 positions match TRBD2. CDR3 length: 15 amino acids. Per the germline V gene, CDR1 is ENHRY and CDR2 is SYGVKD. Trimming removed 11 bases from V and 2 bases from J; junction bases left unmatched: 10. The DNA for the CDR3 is TGTGCCTCGAGGGGGGGACTAGCGCACACAGATACGCAGTATTTT. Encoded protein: CASRGGLAHTDTQYF.

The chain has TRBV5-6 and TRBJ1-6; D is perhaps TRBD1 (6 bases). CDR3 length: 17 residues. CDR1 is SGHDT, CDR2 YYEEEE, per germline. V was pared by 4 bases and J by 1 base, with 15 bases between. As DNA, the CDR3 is TGTGCCAGCAGCGGTGGACAGACCGGGTCCTATAATTCACCCCTCCACTTT. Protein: CASSGGQTGSYNSPLHF.